A selection of T cell receptor beta chains follows, all from one sample in a study of blood T cell repertoires in COVID-19. Measured with immunoSEQ multiplex PCR; TCRdb has only the in-frame clones, and not every one. The table lists 170,000 or so clones, around 89% of them singletons. The sequenced material came from peripheral blood. The receptors derive from a man younger than 35 who had recovered from COVID-19. Both conserved end residues are part of each CDR3. The order of the fields is D gene, clone size, J gene, V gene, CDR3 protein, CDR3 DNA. A D gene is named only where the DNA matches it firmly. Rows may omit the clone size; those that give it use once, few, many or a size class.

NA NA TRBJ2-7 TRBV28 CASSNNRVGYF TGTGCCAGCAGTAACAACAGGGTAGGGTACTTC
TRBD1 NA TRBJ2-7 TRBV11-1 CASAPGQGLVGEQYF TGTGCCAGCGCCCCGGGACAGGGGTTGGTGGGAGAGCAGTACTTC
TRBD1 NA TRBJ1-2 TRBV27 CASSPRGYYGYTF TGTGCCAGCAGTCCCAGGGGGTACTATGGCTACACCTTC
NA NA TRBJ2-2 TRBV25-1 CASSGTANTGELFF TGTGCCAGCAGTGGGACAGCGAACACCGGGGAGCTGTTTTTT
TRBD1 NA TRBJ1-3 TRBV5-1 CASSLGSGTGGNTIYF TGCGCCAGCAGCTTGGGAAGTGGGACAGGTGGAAACACCATATATTTT
TRBD2 NA TRBJ2-1 TRBV10-3 CAISEGGRANEQFF TGTGCCATCAGTGAGGGGGGGAGGGCCAATGAGCAGTTCTTC
TRBD2 NA TRBJ2-1 TRBV10-3 CAISESETSGRIYNEQFF TGTGCCATCAGTGAGTCCGAGACTAGCGGGAGGATCTACAATGAGCAGTTCTTC
TRBD2 once TRBJ2-3 TRBV6-2/TRBV6-3 CASSYSLLAGGEDTQYF TGTGCCAGCAGTTACTCCCTCCTAGCGGGAGGGGAAGATACGCAGTATTTT
TRBD1 NA TRBJ2-1 TRBV10-2 CASRLTGGSGNEQFF TGCGCCAGCAGGCTAACAGGGGGCTCAGGTAATGAGCAGTTCTTC
NA NA TRBJ2-5 TRBV29-1 CSVESAEFRATQETQYF TGCAGCGTTGAATCGGCAGAATTCAGGGCTACGCAAGAGACCCAGTACTTC
NA once TRBJ2-3 TRBV19 CASSIRLVTDTQYF TGTGCCAGTAGTATACGGCTAGTCACAGATACGCAGTATTTT
NA NA TRBJ2-5 TRBV4-3 CASSQVGTGGETQYF TGCGCCAGCAGCCAAGTGGGGACCGGGGGAGAGACCCAGTACTTC
TRBD2 NA TRBJ2-1 TRBV19 CASSIASGYNEQFF TGTGCCAGTAGTATCGCTAGCGGATACAATGAGCAGTTCTTC
TRBD1 once TRBJ1-2 TRBV28 CATHHRQGAGYGYTF TGTGCCACCCATCATAGACAGGGGGCGGGCTATGGCTACACCTTC
TRBD1 NA TRBJ1-6 TRBV27 CASSWQQGLGSPLHF TGTGCCAGCAGTTGGCAACAGGGGTTGGGGTCACCCCTCCACTTT
TRBD2 NA TRBJ2-5 TRBV5-4 CASSRGLAGDQTQYF TGTGCCAGCAGCCGTGGACTAGCGGGAGATCAGACCCAGTACTTC
TRBD1 once TRBJ1-2 TRBV28 CASILTGTSGGYTF TGTGCCAGCATCTTGACAGGGACTTCCGGAGGCTACACCTTC
NA NA TRBJ2-7 TRBV7-2 CASSPLYAPNEQYF TGTGCCAGCAGCCCGCTATACGCCCCCAACGAGCAGTACTTC
TRBD1 NA TRBJ1-5 TRBV19 CASSIGAGGTYQPQHF TGTGCCAGTAGTATAGGGGCAGGGGGCACGTACCAGCCCCAGCATTTT
TRBD1 NA TRBJ2-3 TRBV27 CASSPTGWDRGTDTQYF TGTGCCAGCAGCCCGACGGGCTGGGACAGGGGTACAGATACGCAGTATTTT
NA NA TRBJ2-1 TRBV4-3 CASSLDFVSGYNEQFF TGCGCCAGCAGCCTTGACTTCGTCTCGGGCTACAATGAGCAGTTCTTC
TRBD2 many TRBJ2-3 TRBV4-3 CASSQERGVDNTDTQYF TGCGCCAGCAGTCAAGAACGGGGGGTGGATAACACAGATACGCAGTATTTT
NA NA TRBJ2-1 TRBV29-1 CSVGLAGNEQFF TGCAGCGTTGGGTTAGCCGGCAATGAGCAGTTCTTC
NA few TRBJ1-1 TRBV13 CASSKGGRTEAFF TGTGCCAGCAGCAAAGGAGGAAGGACTGAAGCTTTCTTT
NA NA TRBJ1-1 TRBV5-1 CASRTIQGLNTEAFF TGCGCCAGCAGAACGATACAGGGCCTGAACACTGAAGCTTTCTTT
TRBD2 NA TRBJ2-7 TRBV3-1/TRBV3-2 CASSHPRWTSGNNEQYF TGTGCCAGCAGCCACCCTAGATGGACTAGCGGGAATAACGAGCAGTACTTC
TRBD1 NA TRBJ2-2 TRBV28 CASSYGFGQGSPGELFF TGTGCCAGCAGTTACGGATTTGGACAGGGTAGCCCCGGGGAGCTGTTTTTT
NA NA TRBJ2-1 TRBV24-1 CATSDYKSGVAGFF TGTGCCACCAGTGATTACAAGTCAGGGGTCGCTGGGTTCTTC
TRBD2 once TRBJ2-7 TRBV19 CATRGSGGTYEQYF TGTGCCACCCGAGGGTCCGGGGGGACCTACGAGCAGTACTTC
TRBD2 once TRBJ2-7 TRBV28 CASSLLGTSRPEQYF TGTGCCAGCAGTTTGTTAGGGACTAGTAGGCCCGAGCAGTACTTC
TRBD1 NA TRBJ1-2 TRBV9 CASSADGTGQANYGYTF TGTGCCAGCAGCGCCGATGGGACAGGCCAAGCTAACTATGGCTACACCTTC